These 26 T cell receptor beta chains share one sample of origin, sequenced in a study of technical replicates of blood from four donors. The repertoire was sequenced with immunoSEQ multiplex PCR; TCRdb's copy has only in-frame clones and lacks some. In the table there are some 80,000 clones, 85% to 95% of which are singletons. Source material: T cells isolated from PBMCs. All receptors come from a human donor in good health.

The chain is built from TRBV5-4 and TRBJ2-1; D perhaps matches TRBD2 (5 bases). Germline values: CDR1 SGHNT, CDR2 YYREEE (reference sequence). The CDR3 spans 14 residues. Trimming removed 6 bases at V and 9 bases at J, with 19 bases between. This chain's CDR3 is CASTAPLAVGEQFF. In nucleotides, the CDR3 is TGTGCCAGCACGGCCCCCCTAGCCGTGGGTGAGCAGTTCTTC.

In DNA, the CDR3 is TGCGCCAGCAGAGGGACAGGGTTAATTGAAGCTTTCTTT. It codes for CASRGTGLIEAFF. The chain recombines TRBV5-1 with TRBJ1-1; 9 nucleotides match TRBD1. This CDR3 spans 13 amino acids. Germline trimming cut 5 bases from V and 7 bases from J; bases unmatched to any gene: 6. Germline V gene data show CDR1 as SGHRS and CDR2 as YFSETQ.

The genes are TRBV5-4 and TRBJ1-2; a weak D match, TRBD1 (6 bases). Germline-derived CDR1 and CDR2 are SGHNT and YYREEE (reference sequence). Trimming took 6 bases from V and 3 from J, leaving 15 bases between them. CDR3 length: 14 residues. CDR3: CASTYTGKHYGYTF. Here the CDR3 DNA reads TGTGCCAGCACCTATACAGGGAAGCACTATGGCTACACCTTC.

Comments on this clone: Other DNA sequences of this sample code for an identical CDR3. The rearrangement joins TRBV5-6 to TRBJ1-1; no firm D call. The ends were cut back, 1 base at V and 0 bases at J, with 4 bases in the middle. The CDR3 length is 13 residues. Germline values: CDR1 SGHDT, CDR2 YYEEEE. DNA for the CDR3: TGTGCCAGCAGCTTGACTGTGAACACTGAAGCTTTCTTT. Residues: CASSLTVNTEAFF.

The chain carries TRBV11-3 and TRBJ2-1, with 9 bases aligning to TRBD2. Trimming removed 4 bases from V and 8 bases from J; junction bases left unmatched: 6. CDR3 length: 14 residues. The germline gives CDR1 SGHNT, CDR2 YENEEA. The DNA of the CDR3 is TGTGCCAGCAGCTCAGGACTAGCGCGGGATGAGCAGTTCTTC. This gives the protein CASSSGLARDEQFF.

The CDR3 DNA reads TGTGCCAGCAGCTTGGGACAGGTCTACGAGCAGTACTTC. Its protein product is CASSLGQVYEQYF. V and J are TRBV7-9 and TRBJ2-7; 8 bases are shared with TRBD1. The V gene end was trimmed by 3 bases and the J gene end by 3 bases; junction bases not matched to a gene: 1. The CDR3 is 13 residues long. Germline CDR1 reads SEHNR; CDR2 reads FQNEAQ (reference sequence).

The V and J genes are TRBV2 and TRBJ1-3; 7 bases align to TRBD1. Germline lookup yields CDR1 SNHLY and CDR2 FYNNEI. With V trimmed by 6 bases and J by 2 bases, 10 bases remained unmatched. This CDR3 is built from 16 residues. The CDR3 reads CASRYPRQGTGNTIYF. CDR3 DNA sequence: TGTGCCAGCAGATACCCCCGACAGGGAACTGGAAACACCATATATTTT.

This sequence joins TRBV10-3 and TRBJ1-2; D gene ambiguous. Germline-derived CDR1 and CDR2 are ENHRY and SYGVKD. The CDR3 runs 13 residues. V was trimmed by 2 bases and J by 7 bases, leaving 11 bases between them. CDR3 nucleotide sequence: TGTGCCATCAGTGAGGAGAACAGCGGTGGCTACACCTTC. Its protein is CAISEENSGGYTF.

The CDR3 DNA is TGTGCCAGCAGCTTCACGCCCGGGGAAGAGCAGTACTTC. Translated, it gives CASSFTPGEEQYF. This rearrangement joins TRBV7-6 to TRBJ2-7, with a possible D match to TRBD2 (5 bases). The CDR3 runs to 13 residues. The V gene's germline CDR1 is SGHVS and CDR2 FNYEAQ. Between the trimmed V and J ends, which lost 3 bases and 7 bases, there was a span of 13 bases.

The CDR3, as DNA: TGTGCCAGCAGTGAAACAGGGGCCGGGGAGCTGTTTTTT. Translation gives CASSETGAGELFF. The chain uses TRBV6-1 and TRBJ2-2, with 7 bases identical to TRBD1. The germline gives CDR1 MNHNS, CDR2 SASEGT. V trimming: 2 bases; J trimming: 6 bases; junction bases outside the gene matches: 0. The CDR3 extends over 13 amino acids.

The chain carries TRBV27 and TRBJ2-7; D might be TRBD2 (6 bases). CDR1 and CDR2 from the germline V gene are MNHEY and SMNVEV (reference sequence). This CDR3 has 16 amino acids. The germline V and J ends were trimmed by 0 bases and 5 bases, with 17 bases remaining between them. CDR3 sequence (DNA): TGTGCCAGCAGTTTATCGATAGCCAGCGGGTATAACGAGCAGTACTTC. Translation: CASSLSIASGYNEQYF.

The chain combines TRBV27 with TRBJ1-2, with D possibly being TRBD1 (6 bases). This CDR3 has 13 residues. Trimming took off 7 bases at V and 4 bases at J, with 13 bases between the two ends. Germline CDR1 and CDR2: MNHEY and SMNVEV (reference sequence). The CDR3 DNA is TGTGCCAGCAAGGACAGTTCTGGCTATGGCTACACCTTC. Protein sequence: CASKDSSGYGYTF.

V gene TRBV5-6 combines with J gene TRBJ2-7; D is perhaps TRBD1 (6 bases). Deletions cut 3 bases from V and 2 bases from J, with 15 bases between. The CDR3 consists of 15 residues. The germline gives CDR1 SGHDT, CDR2 YYEEEE. The CDR3, as DNA: TGTGCCAGCAGCTACCAGGGGCGTCGCGCCTACGAGCAGTACTTC. It translates to CASSYQGRRAYEQYF.

This clone has a single count. The chain combines TRBV11-2 with TRBJ2-7; 10 nucleotides match TRBD2. V shed 7 bases and J 1 base; nucleotides not matched to a gene: 4. Germline V gene sequence: CDR1 SGHAT, CDR2 FQNNGV. This CDR3 region has 14 residues. The CDR3 is CASINSGGSYEQYF. CDR3 in DNA: TGTGCCAGCATCAATAGCGGGGGGTCCTACGAGCAGTACTTC.

The V and J genes are TRBV6-5 and TRBJ2-1; weak D call: TRBD2 (5 bases). The CDR3 sequence is 15 residues long. Trimming shortened V by 5 bases and J by 6 bases, and 17 bases separated the two germline ends. The germline gives CDR1 MNHEY, CDR2 SVGAGI. The DNA for the CDR3 is TGTGCCAGCAGTCCGCAGGTCTTAGCGCTCAATGAGCAGTTCTTC. Protein product: CASSPQVLALNEQFF.

The V and J genes are TRBV5-1 and TRBJ2-5, with a possible D match to TRBD1 (6 bases). The CDR3 is made up of 16 amino acids. Trimming shortened V by 3 bases and J by 1 base, and 16 bases separated the two germline ends. Germline CDR1 SGHRS, CDR2 YFSETQ. CDR3 protein: CASSWGHRVRQETQYF. The CDR3, as DNA: TGCGCCAGCAGCTGGGGCCACAGGGTTCGCCAAGAGACCCAGTACTTC.

J is TRBJ2-7 and V is TRBV7-9, with D unclear. The germline V gene encodes CDR1 SEHNR and CDR2 FQNEAQ (reference sequence). This CDR3 has 14 amino acids. Trimming pared 7 bases from V and 2 bases from J, leaving 15 bases between. Here the CDR3 DNA reads TGTGCCAGCAACCGACACCCAGACGCCTACGAGCAGTACTTC. This codes for CASNRHPDAYEQYF.

The chain carries TRBV6-5 and TRBJ1-1, with a possible D match to TRBD1 (5 bases). There are 14 residues in the CDR3. The V end lost 2 bases, the J end lost 4 bases, and 11 bases lay between the germline ends. CDR1 is MNHEY, CDR2 SVGAGI, per germline. The CDR3, as DNA: TGTGCCAGCAGTTACGGGGGGGAATCCACTGAAGCTTTCTTT. It translates to CASSYGGESTEAFF.

The V and J genes are TRBV29-1 and TRBJ2-5; D not certain. This CDR3 spans 16 amino acids. The V end was cut by 1 base, the J end by 2 bases, with 17 bases between. Germline values: CDR1 SQVTM, CDR2 ANQGSEA. The CDR3 DNA reads TGCAGCGTTGAAGGACCCCCTCCAGGTTCTCAAGAGACCCAGTACTTC. This gives the protein CSVEGPPPGSQETQYF.

The gene calls are TRBV4-1 and TRBJ2-1; D perhaps matches TRBD2 (5 bases). Trimming removed 4 bases at V and 0 bases at J, with 13 bases between. This CDR3 has 16 residues. The germline gives CDR1 MGHRA, CDR2 YSYEKL. This chain's CDR3 is CASSLGSESSYNEQFF. The DNA of the CDR3 is TGCGCCAGCAGCCTAGGGAGCGAGAGCTCCTACAATGAGCAGTTCTTC.

The chain uses TRBV6-5 and TRBJ1-2, with D maybe TRBD1 (5 bases). CDR1 is MNHEY, CDR2 SVGAGI, per germline. The CDR3 loop spans 13 amino acids. Trimming pared 2 bases from V and 7 bases from J, leaving 11 bases between. Here the CDR3 reads CASSYRGIVGYTF. CDR3 bases: TGTGCCAGCAGTTACAGGGGAATAGTTGGCTACACCTTC.

J is TRBJ1-1 and V is TRBV6-5, with 7 bases matching TRBD1. Germline CDR1 MNHEY, CDR2 SVGAGI. This CDR3 region has 14 residues. The junction had 10 bases not matched to a gene; V was cut back by 8 bases and J by 4 bases. The CDR3 DNA is TGTGCCAGCTCCCACAGGGGAGGAGGCACTGAAGCTTTCTTT. It yields the protein CASSHRGGGTEAFF.

The chain uses TRBV6-5 and TRBJ2-2; 7 bases are shared with TRBD2. The junction had 3 bases not matched to a gene; V was cut back by 0 bases and J by 5 bases. CDR3 length: 15 amino acids. Germline V gene sequence: CDR1 MNHEY, CDR2 SVGAGI. In DNA form, the CDR3 reads TGTGCCAGCAGTTACTCTAGCGGGTGGACCGGGGAGCTGTTTTTT. Its translation: CASSYSSGWTGELFF.

The chain has TRBV6-1 and TRBJ2-7; possibly TRBD1 for D (6 bases). The CDR3 has 14 residues. Germline-derived CDR1 and CDR2 are MNHNS and SASEGT. V lost 2 bases, J lost 5 bases, and 13 bases lay in between. The CDR3 DNA follows: TGTGCCAGCAGTGAATTGGGCAGGGGCAACGAGCAGTACTTC. Its protein is CASSELGRGNEQYF.

This chain uses TRBV5-1 with TRBJ2-5, with a weak D call TRBD2 (6 bases). V lost 0 bases and J lost 4, with 10 bases in between. The CDR3 is 14 residues long. Germline CDR1 SGHRS, CDR2 YFSETQ. CDR3 in amino acids: CASSLAGGTETQYF. CDR3 coding DNA: TGCGCCAGCAGCTTGGCCGGAGGGACAGAGACCCAGTACTTC. Full variable domain (missing parts from reference TRBV5-1 and TRBJ2-5): KAGVTQTPRYLIKTRGQQVTLSCSPISGHRSVSWYQQTPGQGLQFLFEYFSETQRNKGNFPGRFSGRQFSNSRSEMNVSTLELGDSALYLCASSLAGGTETQYFGPGTRLLVL.

This rearrangement joins TRBV7-8 to TRBJ1-1; D is perhaps TRBD1 (5 bases). The CDR3 has 16 residues. V lost 3 bases to trimming and J lost 1 base, with 15 bases between them. Germline V gene lookup returns CDR1 SGHVS and CDR2 FQNEAQ. The CDR3 sequence: CASSFGDRLENTEAFF. CDR3 nucleotides: TGTGCCAGCAGCTTTGGAGACAGACTAGAGAACACTGAAGCTTTCTTT.